The TCR beta chain described here comes from a study of shared clonotypes between healthy human individuals. V was pared by 3 bases and J by 2 bases, with 6 bases of the junction left unmatched. The CDR3 is made up of 17 amino acids. Germline V gives CDR1 SEHNR, CDR2 FQNEAQ (reference sequence). Assay: immunoSEQ multiplex PCR; the TCRdb copy retains only in-frame clones and omits some. Altogether roughly 1.5 million clones are present, 98% being singletons, with the ten largest covering about 0.4%. The sample taken for sequencing was naive CD4+ T cells sorted from blood. The subset was: CD45RA+ positively selected. The sequence was collected from a man aged 30-40 years in good health. This chain uses TRBV7-9 with TRBJ2-6, with 8 bases fitting TRBD1. CDR3 amino acids: CASSLAQGEAGANVLTF. For the CDR3, the DNA is TGTGCCAGCAGCTTGGCACAGGGGGAGGCTGGGGCCAACGTCCTGACTTTC. The full variable domain, completed using reference TRBV7-9 and TRBJ2-6, is DTGVSQNPRHKITKRGQNVTFRCDPISEHNRLYWYRQTLGQGPEFLTYFQNEAQLEKSRLLSDRFSAERPKGSFSTLEIQRTEQGDSAMYLCASSLAQGEAGANVLTFGAGSRLTVL.